This is a list of T cell receptor beta chains from one sample in a study of blood T cells in healthy people across ages. TCRdb reanalysed the 5' RACE reads using MiXCR and keeps one entry per CDR3 protein. The table records around 990,000 distinct CDR3 sequences, about 25% of them present only once. This same sample was also part of a study on T cells of mothers and their children.

Sequenced input: blood. The receptors were gathered from a girl aged 2 to 9 in good health. Both conserved end residues are part of each CDR3. A D gene is named only where the DNA matches it firmly. For some rows the clone size is stated as once, few or many, or as a class when expanded; others skip it.

>.|TRBV4-1|.|TRBJ2-1
CASSQGGAVEQFF
TGCGCCAGCAGCCAAGGGGGAGCGGTCGAGCAGTTCTTC
>.|TRBV7-9|.|TRBJ1-4
CASSRVLHEKLFF
TGTGCCAGCAGCCGAGTTCTTCATGAAAAACTGTTTTTT
>few|TRBV7-2|.|TRBJ2-3
CASSSARGVRTDTQYF
TGTGCCAGCAGTTCAGCAAGGGGGGTTCGGACAGATACGCAGTATTTT
>.|TRBV12-3/TRBV12-4|TRBD1|TRBJ2-1
CASSSDRAYNEQFF
TGTGCCAGCAGCTCCGACAGGGCCTACAATGAGCAGTTCTTC
>few|TRBV2|.|TRBJ2-3
CASIRISGYTDTQYF
TGTGCCAGCATAAGGATTAGCGGATACACAGATACGCAGTATTTT
>.|TRBV7-2|TRBD2|TRBJ2-3
CASSHNLVAGDTQYF
TGTGCCAGCAGCCATAATTTGGTAGCGGGAGATACGCAGTATTTT
>.|TRBV20-1|.|TRBJ1-4
CSAARGGVATNEKLFF
TGCAGTGCCGCACGGGGGGGAGTTGCAACTAATGAAAAACTGTTTTTT
>few|TRBV20-1|.|TRBJ2-7
CSARRSSSYEQYF
TGCAGTGCTAGGCGGTCCTCATCCTACGAGCAGTACTTC
>few|TRBV28|.|TRBJ1-2
CASNSGVGTPKSTF
TGTGCCAGCAACTCCGGGGTCGGCACCCCAAAATCGACCTTC
>few|TRBV6-2/TRBV6-3|.|TRBJ2-4
CASSSTVGIQYF
TGTGCCAGCAGCTCCACCGTCGGCATTCAGTACTTC
>few|TRBV7-8|TRBD2|TRBJ2-5
CASTSWLAGSETQYF
TGTGCCAGCACCTCATGGCTAGCGGGGTCAGAGACCCAGTACTTC
>.|TRBV12-3/TRBV12-4|TRBD1|TRBJ2-1
CASSLAGTGKDEQFF
TGTGCCAGCAGTTTAGCCGGGACAGGGAAGGATGAGCAGTTCTTC
>.|TRBV7-9|.|TRBJ1-2
CASSSVGIHSGYTF
TGTGCCAGCAGCTCGGTTGGGATACACTCTGGCTACACCTTC
>few|TRBV6-5|.|TRBJ1-2
CASSTTGQTEDGYTF
TGTGCCAGCAGTACAACCGGACAGACAGAGGATGGCTACACCTTC
>few|TRBV20-1|TRBD1|TRBJ2-5
CSALTGGEETQYF
TGCAGTGCTTTAACAGGGGGCGAAGAGACCCAGTACTTC
>few|TRBV6-1|TRBD1|TRBJ1-2
CASSESDRDSGYTF
TGTGCCAGCAGTGAGTCGGACAGGGACTCTGGCTACACCTTC
>.|TRBV7-8|.|TRBJ2-5
CASSLVEYQETQYF
TGTGCCAGCAGCTTAGTTGAGTACCAAGAGACCCAGTACTTC
>.|TRBV7-9|.|TRBJ2-1
CASSPGSAYNEQFF
TGTGCCAGCAGCCCCGGTAGCGCCTACAATGAGCAGTTCTTC
>.|TRBV20-1|.|TRBJ1-1
CSASIIGQNTEAFF
TGCAGTGCTAGTATCATCGGACAGAACACTGAAGCTTTCTTT
>.|TRBV5-1|.|TRBJ2-5
CASSVSGESETQYF
TGCGCCAGCAGTGTTTCGGGAGAGTCAGAGACCCAGTACTTC
>.|TRBV28|TRBD2|TRBJ2-1
CATLIAGGDYNEQFF
TGTGCCACCCTAATAGCGGGAGGGGACTACAATGAGCAGTTCTTC
>.|TRBV6-2/TRBV6-3|TRBD1|TRBJ1-4
CASSYPQGVSNEKLFF
TGTGCCAGCAGTTACCCGCAGGGGGTGTCTAATGAAAAACTGTTTTTT
>once|TRBV3-1|.|TRBJ2-7
CASSPPRDGTSCEQYF
TGTGCCAGCAGCCCTCCCCGGGACGGAACCTCCTGCGAGCAGTACTTC
>few|TRBV6-1|.|TRBJ2-2
CASSEWGAVTGELFF
TGTGCCAGCAGTGAATGGGGGGCCGTCACCGGGGAGCTGTTTTTT
>.|TRBV20-1|.|TRBJ2-7
CSARPRQDPSYEQYF
TGCAGTGCTAGACCGCGACAGGACCCTTCCTACGAGCAGTACTTC
>.|TRBV20-1|.|TRBJ1-5
CSASTLYGPSSPQHF
TGCAGTGCTAGTACGTTGTACGGGCCCAGCTCGCCCCAGCATTTT
>once|TRBV7-9|.|TRBJ1-1
CASAGEGTVEAFF
TGTGCCAGCGCGGGGGAGGGGACGGTGGAAGCTTTCTTT
>.|TRBV27|.|TRBJ1-5
CASSPLSGYQPQHF
TGTGCCAGCAGTCCACTCTCAGGGTATCAGCCCCAGCATTTT